This record concerns one TCR beta chain sequence. This record comes from a study of shared T cell receptors in the human thymus. Profiled with immunoSEQ multiplex PCR; TCRdb holds only in-frame clones, not every one. The table has 650,000 to 950,000 clones, approximately 85% seen once. CDR3 length: 15 residues. Germline CDR1 and CDR2: SGDLS and YYNGEE. V lost 0 bases, J lost 4 bases, and 13 bases lay in between. These data were likewise used in another study, on human thymus T cells. According to that study: The thymus tissue came from resections taken during corrective heart surgery. What appeared biased in thymic and blood repertoires was the usage of V and J genes. Thymic repertoires from unrelated individuals overlapped highly, related research reported.

This TCR derives from a girl under three years old with a congenital heart defect. The sequenced sample consisted of thymocytes. The chain recombines TRBV9 with TRBJ1-1; D is uncertain. CDR3 region: CASSVVGATGTEAFF. CDR3 sequence (DNA): TGTGCCAGCAGCGTAGTAGGAGCCACGGGCACTGAAGCTTTCTTT.